Below, one TCR beta chain is given with its context. The antigen is unknown. This specimen comes from a study of graft-versus-host responses after intestinal transplantation. Study-wide context: Grafts that recipients had were multivisceral, liver-intestinal, or isolated intestinal transplants. All of the recipients had induction that used anti-thymocyte globulin, then tacrolimus and steroids for approximately 3 years. Study-wide results and limits: Within allografts, high graft-versus-host to host-versus-graft clonal ratios were seen among patients with graft-donor T cell macrochimerism. Recipient marrow contained GvH clones, some of which appeared first in ileum or blood.

Here immunoSEQ multiplex PCR was the method, and the copy in TCRdb shows in-frame clones only, minus some. The sample yields some 96,000 clones, roughly nine tenths seen once. The sequence came from a human donor who was the organ donor for an intestinal transplant. Sequencing used unstimulated CD4+ T cells sorted from spleen or lymph node cells, obtained before transplant.

As DNA, the CDR3 is TGCGCCAGCAGCTTGGTGGCGGGACAGGGGACCTACGAGCAGTACTTC. Encoded protein: CASSLVAGQGTYEQYF. V and J are TRBV5-1 and TRBJ2-7; 10 nucleotides match TRBD1. Trimming at V came to 0 bases and at J to 2 bases, leaving 5 bases not matched to a gene. The CDR3 totals 16 residues. Germline V gene data show CDR1 as SGHRS and CDR2 as YFSETQ. Drawing the rest from reference TRBV5-1 and TRBJ2-7, the complete variable domain is KAGVTQTPRYLIKTRGQQVTLSCSPISGHRSVSWYQQTPGQGLQFLFEYFSETQRNKGNFPGRFSGRQFSNSRSEMNVSTLELGDSALYLCASSLVAGQGTYEQYFGPGTRLTVT.